These 27 T cell receptor beta chains were all obtained from the same sample, sequenced in a study of neurological immune-mediated disorders. Using its own MiXCR run on the 5' RACE reads, TCRdb lists one record per CDR3 protein. The profile shows roughly 71,000 distinct CDR3 sequences, 3.5% to 5% of them singletons. Material for sequencing was PBMCs. All receptors come from a man aged 25-45 years with multiple sclerosis.

This clonotype was detected ten times or more. This sequence joins TRBV20-1 and TRBJ2-3, with 15 bases fitting TRBD2. This CDR3 has 17 residues. The V gene end was trimmed by 6 bases and the J gene end by 7 bases; junction bases not matched to a gene: 14. CDR1 is DFQATT, CDR2 SNEGSKA, per germline (reference sequence). Here the CDR3 reads CSATGTSGGLPGYTQYF. Here the CDR3 DNA reads TGCAGTGCAACCGGGACTAGCGGGGGGCTCCCCGGGTATACGCAGTATTTT.

This clonotype was picked up many times. The chain is built from TRBV9 and TRBJ2-3; tentatively, D is TRBD1 (5 bases). Between the trimmed V and J ends, which lost 0 bases and 6 bases, there was a span of 8 bases. This CDR3 comprises 13 residues. The V gene's germline CDR1 is SGDLS and CDR2 YYNGEE. The CDR3, as DNA: TGTGCCAGCAGCGTAGCTTGGGGCGATACGCAGTATTTT. Translation gives CASSVAWGDTQYF.

This clonotype was observed a few times. This may come from a read error, since a much larger clone is one base off. V usage is TRBV12-3 or TRBV12-4 and J usage is TRBJ2-7; D ambiguous. Deletions cut 5 bases from V and 7 bases from J, with 9 bases between. The CDR3 spans 11 residues. The CDR3 reads CASSNAREQYF. The DNA for the CDR3 is TGTGCCAGCAGTAATGCTCGGGAGCAGTACTTC.

This clonotype has only a few counts. The chain carries TRBV5-1 and TRBJ1-1; 7 bases agree with TRBD1. Trimming took 4 bases from V and 8 from J; bases not matched to a gene: 11. This CDR3 comprises 14 residues. Germline values: CDR1 SGHRS, CDR2 YFSETQ. The DNA for the CDR3 is TGCGCCAGCAGCCCCGACAGGGCGCCCCTAGAAGCTTTCTTT. Translated, it gives CASSPDRAPLEAFF.

The sample holds many counts of this clonotype. This chain uses TRBV5-1 with TRBJ2-3, with unresolved D. V was pared by 6 bases and J by 2 bases, with 10 bases between. Per germline, CDR1 SGHRS and CDR2 YFSETQ. The CDR3 length is 13 residues. The CDR3 region is CASTERNTDTQYF. The DNA of the CDR3 is TGCGCCAGCACCGAAAGGAACACAGATACGCAGTATTTT.

This clonotype occurred many times. The CDR3 DNA reads as TGCGCCAGCGGTGAGCGGGGGGGAACTGATACGCAGTATTTT. Translated, it gives CASGERGGTDTQYF. The chain uses TRBV5-1 and TRBJ2-3; 10 positions agree with TRBD2. The J segment lost 6 bases and the V segment lost 7 bases, leaving 8 bases of the junction unmatched. This CDR3 contains 14 residues. Germline V gives CDR1 SGHRS, CDR2 YFSETQ.

This clonotype was seen many times. This chain joins TRBV14 and TRBJ2-2; 9 positions agree with TRBD1. The CDR3 sequence is 16 residues long. V dropped 3 bases and J dropped 3; count of bases not matched to a gene: 5. The germline gives CDR1 SGHDN, CDR2 FVKESK. The CDR3 nucleotides are TGTGCCAGCAGCCAGAGAGACAGGGGGGACACCGGGGAGCTGTTTTTT. The encoded protein is CASSQRDRGDTGELFF.

In its sample, this clonotype was seen many times. V is TRBV5-1 and J is TRBJ2-5; the D is unclear. This CDR3 has 13 amino acids. V was clipped by 0 bases and J by 1 base, with 4 bases between them. From germline, CDR1 is SGHRS and CDR2 YFSETQ. CDR3 in DNA: TGCGCCAGCAGCTTGGAAGTCCAAGAGACCCAGTACTTC. It is translated as CASSLEVQETQYF.

This clonotype occurred many times. CDR3 sequence reads: CASSLSLDPQPQHF. In DNA, the CDR3 is TGTGCCAGCAGTTTATCACTGGACCCTCAGCCCCAGCATTTT. The V call is TRBV12-3 or TRBV12-4, the J call TRBJ1-5; D gene ambiguous. V lost 2 bases to trimming and J lost 6 bases, with 11 bases between them. This CDR3 spans 14 amino acids.

This clonotype was detected ten times or more. The J gene is TRBJ2-1, the V gene TRBV5-1; 8 nucleotides align to TRBD1. The CDR3 sequence is 17 residues long. V dropped 3 bases and J dropped 4; count of bases not matched to a gene: 12. Germline CDR1 and CDR2: SGHRS and YFSETQ. CDR3 DNA sequence: TGCGCCAGCAGCTCAAGGACAGGGCCGGGGTTATACAATGAGCAGTTCTTC. Its translation: CASSSRTGPGLYNEQFF.

The gene calls are TRBV11-2 and TRBJ1-1, with D tentatively TRBD1 (5 bases). Looked up from germline, CDR1 is SGHAT and CDR2 is FQNNGV. V lost 2 bases to trimming and J lost 6 bases, with 7 bases between them. The CDR3 loop spans 12 amino acids. DNA for the CDR3: TGTGCCAGCAGCTTACAGGGTCCTGAAGCTTTCTTT. Amino acids: CASSLQGPEAFF.

This clonotype has ten or more counts. This chain connects TRBV4-1 to TRBJ2-1; 9 nucleotides line up with TRBD1. CDR3 length: 15 residues. J gave up 5 bases and V 3 bases, and 5 bases lay outside the gene matches. Germline-derived CDR1 and CDR2 are MGHRA and YSYEKL. CDR3 protein: CASSHPGQGNNEQFF. CDR3 sequence (DNA): TGCGCCAGCAGCCACCCGGGACAGGGTAACAATGAGCAGTTCTTC.

This clonotype came up many times. The chain links TRBV6-2 or TRBV6-3 to TRBJ2-3; D is unclear. Germline CDR1 reads MNHEY; CDR2 reads SVGEGT. This CDR3 is 14 amino acids long. Trimming removed 2 bases at V and 6 bases at J, with 12 bases between. The CDR3 DNA reads TGTGCCAGCAGTTACGGTGTTGAAGGCGATACGCAGTATTTT. Translating gives CASSYGVEGDTQYF.

This clonotype was seen once. A read error may be the cause here, since a much bigger clone is one base away. The chain carries TRBV6-2 or TRBV6-3 and TRBJ2-7; no reliable D call. Trimming cost V 5 bases and J 1 base, with 15 bases left between them. Germline loops: CDR1 MNHEY, CDR2 SVGEGT. The CDR3 has 15 amino acids. The CDR3 region has the DNA TGTGCCAGCAGTCAGACATGGGTGAAATCCTACGAGCAGTACTTC. This gives the protein CASSQTWVKSYEQYF.

This clonotype was seen repeatedly, ten times or more. The J gene is TRBJ2-1, the V gene TRBV11-2, with unresolved D. The V end was cut by 1 base, the J end by 6 bases, with 10 bases between. The CDR3 covers 14 residues. Per the germline V gene, CDR1 is SGHAT and CDR2 is FQNNGV. Here the CDR3 DNA reads TGTGCCAGCAGCTTAGGTCGTCTCGGCAATGAGCAGTTCTTC. Translated, it gives CASSLGRLGNEQFF. Variable domain in full (rest from reference TRBV11-2 and TRBJ2-1): EAGVAQSPRYKIIEKRQSVAFWCNPISGHATLYWYQQILGQGPKLLIQFQNNGVVDDSQLPKDRFSAERLKGVDSTLKIQPAKLEDSAVYLCASSLGRLGNEQFFGPGTRLTVL.

This clonotype was observed many times. J is TRBJ2-3 and V is TRBV7-2; weak D call: TRBD1 (6 bases). In germline, CDR1 is SGHTA, CDR2 FQGNSA. V was pared by 5 bases and J by 4 bases, with 7 bases between. This CDR3 has 12 residues. The CDR3 here is CASSPGADTQYF. The CDR3, as DNA: TGTGCCAGCAGCCCAGGGGCAGATACGCAGTATTTT. The full variable domain, rest sourced from reference TRBV7-2 and TRBJ2-3, is GAGVSQSPSNKVTEKGKDVELRCDPISGHTALYWYRQSLGQGLEFLIYFQGNSAPDKSGLPSDRFSAERTGGSVSTLTIQRTQQEDSAVYLCASSPGADTQYFGPGTRLTVL.

In this sample, this clonotype turned up many times. V usage is TRBV6-5 and J usage is TRBJ2-2, with a possible D match to TRBD1 (6 bases). V was clipped by 6 bases and J by 4 bases, with 18 bases between them. Germline lookup yields CDR1 MNHEY and CDR2 SVGAGI. This CDR3 contains 16 residues. CDR3 bases: TGTGCCAGCAGCAAACAGGGTTCCCCTGGCACCGGGGAGCTGTTTTTT. This sequence encodes CASSKQGSPGTGELFF.

This sequence joins TRBV20-1 and TRBJ2-3; 12 bases are a match to TRBD2. Unmatched junction bases numbered 8, after V lost 5 bases and J lost 2 bases. CDR1 and CDR2 from the germline V gene are DFQATT and SNEGSKA (reference sequence). The CDR3 is 16 residues long. The CDR3 DNA is TGCAGTGCTCTAAATAGACTAGCGGGGGCCACAGATACGCAGTATTTT. This translates into CSALNRLAGATDTQYF.

This clonotype was recorded at least ten times. The V call is TRBV5-1, the J call TRBJ2-3, with 7 positions matching TRBD2. The germline V gene has CDR1 SGHRS and CDR2 YFSETQ. The CDR3 has 15 amino acids. Trimming at V came to 6 bases and at J to 5 bases, leaving 12 bases not matched to a gene. The CDR3 nucleotides read TGCGCCAGCACCCCGGGACTACTTATTAGAGATACGCAGTATTTT. Protein sequence: CASTPGLLIRDTQYF. Filled out from reference TRBV5-1 and TRBJ2-3, the complete variable domain reads KAGVTQTPRYLIKTRGQQVTLSCSPISGHRSVSWYQQTPGQGLQFLFEYFSETQRNKGNFPGRFSGRQFSNSRSEMNVSTLELGDSALYLCASTPGLLIRDTQYFGPGTRLTVL.

In this sample, this clonotype turned up many times. The rearrangement uses TRBV5-1 and TRBJ2-7, with D perhaps being TRBD1 or TRBD2 (5 bases each). There are 15 residues in the CDR3. V lost 3 bases to trimming and J lost 5 bases, with 18 bases between them. Germline V gene sequence: CDR1 SGHRS, CDR2 YFSETQ. The CDR3 DNA reads TGCGCCAGCAGCTCGATGGTGGGGGTCGTTAACGAGCAGTACTTC. This encodes CASSSMVGVVNEQYF.

This clonotype has ten or more counts. V is TRBV7-9 and J is TRBJ2-2; unclear D gene. CDR3 size: 11 residues. The germline CDR1 and CDR2 sequences are SEHNR and FQNEAQ (reference sequence). V was clipped by 8 bases and J by 1 base, with 2 bases between them. CDR3 residues: CASGNTGELFF. The DNA for the CDR3 is TGTGCCAGCGGGAACACCGGGGAGCTGTTTTTT.

This clonotype was seen ten or more times. This chain uses TRBV27 with TRBJ2-7; 8 bases agree with TRBD1. CDR1 and CDR2 (germline): MNHEY, SMNVEV (reference sequence). CDR3 length: 17 residues. The V and J ends lost 5 bases and 3 bases, in that order; junction bases with no gene match: 15. This CDR3 reads CASSPGQGRAPGYEQYF. CDR3 bases: TGTGCCAGCAGTCCTGGACAGGGAAGAGCTCCGGGCTACGAGCAGTACTTC.

At least ten counts were recorded for this clonotype. This sequence joins TRBV6-5 and TRBJ1-1, with 9 bases fitting TRBD1. CDR1 and CDR2 from the germline V gene are MNHEY and SVGAGI. Losses at the gene ends were 5 bases for V and 3 bases for J; bases not matched to a gene: 4. The CDR3 totals 14 residues. The CDR3 region has the DNA TGTGCCAGCAGTACTACAGGGGGCCACACTGAAGCTTTCTTT. Residues: CASSTTGGHTEAFF.

This clonotype was seen repeatedly, ten times or more. The junction shows a germline mismatch at one end, possibly a read error. V usage is TRBV3-1 and J usage is TRBJ1-6; 7 bases agree with TRBD1. CDR3 length: 16 residues. Germline V gene lookup returns CDR1 LGHDT and CDR2 YNNKEL (reference sequence). The CDR3 loop reads CASSQRAGGSPSPLNF. For the CDR3, the DNA is TGTGCCAGCAGCCAAAGGGCAGGGGGATCACCTTCACCCCTCAACTTT.

This clonotype was detected ten times or more. The chain combines TRBV10-3 with TRBJ1-2; perhaps TRBD1 as D (5 bases). Germline CDR1 reads ENHRY; CDR2 reads SYGVKD. Trimming removed 2 bases at V and 8 bases at J, with 15 bases between. This CDR3 contains 14 residues. DNA of the CDR3: TGTGCCATCAGTGAGCGGGGGACGCGAAAAGGCTACACCTTC. Protein: CAISERGTRKGYTF.

This clonotype came up many times. The V gene is TRBV6-5, the J gene TRBJ2-2; TRBD1 might be the D (5 bases). With 5 bases removed from V and 3 bases from J, the gap between germline ends came to 25 bases. This CDR3 is 19 amino acids long. Germline loops: CDR1 MNHEY, CDR2 SVGAGI. The CDR3 loop reads CASSPNAPGRGLDTGELFF. In DNA, the CDR3 is TGTGCCAGCAGTCCCAACGCGCCGGGTAGGGGCCTGGACACCGGGGAGCTGTTTTTT.

This clonotype was counted ten times or more. V and J are TRBV20-1 and TRBJ2-5; 9 nucleotides match TRBD2. Trimming cost V 0 bases and J 5 bases; bases outside gene matches: 10. From germline, CDR1 is DFQATT and CDR2 SNEGSKA (reference sequence). This CDR3 is built from 16 residues. The CDR3 DNA reads TGCAGTGCTAGAGATCTTGGCGGGGGGGAAGCGGAGACCCAGTACTTC. Translated: CSARDLGGGEAETQYF.